The 8 T cell receptor beta chains given below trace back to one sample, sequenced in a study of blood T cells in healthy people across ages. Combining a sample-barcoded 5' primer with a J-beta primer mix, a second PCR ran for roughly 7 to 12 cycles. Via MiXCR, TCRdb re-called the 5' RACE reads, giving one row per CDR3 protein. The top ten hold 20% to 25% of the sample, which has hundreds of thousands of distinct CDR3 sequences, about 20% seen once. The sample taken for sequencing was blood. These receptors all come from a man between 65 and 85 years old in good health.

In its sample, this clonotype was seen many times. The J gene is TRBJ2-1, the V gene TRBV18; possible D gene TRBD1, 5 bases. CDR3 length: 17 amino acids. Germline lookup yields CDR1 KGHSH and CDR2 LQKENI. Deletions cut 1 base from V and 5 bases from J, with 18 bases between. CDR3 sequence: CASSPRQQGNRNNEQFF. The CDR3, as DNA: TGTGCCAGCTCACCACGCCAGCAGGGAAATAGGAACAATGAGCAGTTCTTC.

This sequence joins TRBV6-5 and TRBJ2-6; D is ambiguous. Germline loops: CDR1 MNHEY, CDR2 SVGAGI. CDR3 length: 15 residues. The V and J ends lost 6 bases and 0 bases respectively, with 9 bases between them. CDR3 residues: CASSVTASGANVLTF. CDR3 in DNA: TGTGCCAGCAGCGTAACTGCCTCTGGGGCCAACGTCCTGACTTTC.

This clonotype was seen at least ten times. V is TRBV3-1 and J is TRBJ2-1; tentative D call: TRBD2 (6 bases). The germline V and J ends were trimmed by 0 bases and 0 bases, with 6 bases remaining between them. Germline V gene sequence: CDR1 LGHDT, CDR2 YNNKEL (reference sequence). This CDR3 has 15 amino acids. DNA for the CDR3: TGTGCCAGCAGCCAAGAAGCGGGCTCCTACAATGAGCAGTTCTTC. This encodes CASSQEAGSYNEQFF.

V usage is TRBV11-2 and J usage is TRBJ2-1; unclear D gene. CDR1 is SGHAT and CDR2 is FQNNGV in the germline V gene. The CDR3 totals 14 residues. Trimming cost V 5 bases and J 6 bases, with 14 bases left between them. CDR3 residues: CASSREDAANEQFF. CDR3 in DNA: TGTGCCAGCAGCAGAGAGGACGCGGCCAATGAGCAGTTCTTC.

The rearrangement links TRBV9 to TRBJ2-5, with no clear D. The assigned J gene may be wrong: the sequence end matches TRBJ2-7 better. This CDR3 has 13 amino acids. Germline assignment: CDR1 SGDLS and CDR2 YYNGEE. This chain's CDR3 is CASSVMGSYEQYF. The CDR3 DNA sequence: TGTGCCAGCAGCGTAATGGGCAGCTACGAGCAGTACTTC.

This clonotype was counted only a few times. The genes are TRBV4-1 and TRBJ2-4; 13 bases align to TRBD2. Trimming took 9 bases from V and 3 from J; bases not matched to a gene: 8. Germline CDR1 MGHRA, CDR2 YSYEKL. The CDR3 length is 16 residues. CDR3 nucleotide sequence: TGCGCCAGAGGGACTAGCGGGAATGAGGGCAAAAACATTCAGTACTTC. Amino acids: CARGTSGNEGKNIQYF.

This clonotype was seen many times. This chain connects TRBV7-8 to TRBJ1-6, with TRBD1 matching 7 bases. Germline CDR1 reads SGHVS; CDR2 reads FQNEAQ. The CDR3 has 14 residues. Unmatched junction bases numbered 6, after V lost 3 bases and J lost 10 bases. CDR3 sequence reads: CASSFETGRSPLHF. The CDR3 DNA reads TGTGCCAGCAGCTTTGAGACAGGGAGGTCACCCCTCCACTTT.

The chain employs TRBV5-1 and TRBJ1-5; 12 nucleotides line up with TRBD1. J gave up 7 bases and V 0 bases, and 2 bases lay outside the gene matches. Per germline, CDR1 SGHRS and CDR2 YFSETQ. This CDR3 has 15 residues. The chain's CDR3 is CASSLEGQGAQPQHF. CDR3 DNA sequence: TGCGCCAGCAGCTTGGAGGGACAGGGGGCACAGCCCCAGCATTTT. The variable domain in full, with the rest retrieved from reference TRBV5-1 and TRBJ1-5, is KAGVTQTPRYLIKTRGQQVTLSCSPISGHRSVSWYQQTPGQGLQFLFEYFSETQRNKGNFPGRFSGRQFSNSRSEMNVSTLELGDSALYLCASSLEGQGAQPQHFGDGTRLSIL.